The T cell receptor beta chain described here comes from a study of T cell responses to AZD1222 COVID-19 vaccine. Study observations and caveats: Reports indicate that nearly half of spike-specific TCRs are directed at unmutated variant regions. CD4 TCRs linked to vaccination spanned spike, dominating at 160-218 and 743-854. Two doses of AZD1222 preceded a rise in Spike-specific TCR breadth and depth.

The V gene's germline CDR1 is GTSNPN and CDR2 SVGIG (reference sequence). This CDR3 is 24 amino acids long. V lost 3 bases to trimming and J lost 7 bases; unmatched junction nucleotides: 36. On this clone itself: No antigen is known for it.

The data were produced by immunoSEQ multiplex PCR, yet TCRdb's version contains in-frame clones alone and is incomplete. This sample has tens of thousands of clones, with roughly nine tenths found just once. The sample here was peripheral blood, taken 28 days after the second AZD1222 dose. This chain joins TRBV30 and TRBJ2-3; the match to TRBD1 covers 11 bases. This receptor was identified in an adult who received the AZD1222 COVID-19 vaccine. CDR3 DNA: TGTGCCTGGAGCCACGGACAGGGGGCTGCCGATAGGGAGTGGGCACCGGCCCTCGGGTATACGCAGTATTTT. Encoded protein: CAWSHGQGAADREWAPALGYTQYF.